The 17 T cell receptor beta chains below were found in one sample sequenced in a study of cytotoxic CD8 clonotypes in ibrutinib-treated CLL. Here immunoSEQ multiplex PCR was the method, and the copy in TCRdb shows in-frame clones only, minus some. The table shows 110,000 to 150,000 clones, with about 76% occurring only once. Source: PBMCs, taken after 24 months of ibrutinib treatment. Receptor source: a human donor with chronic lymphocytic leukemia.

The chain links TRBV5-1 to TRBJ2-2; D is unclear. Trimming removed 0 bases at V and 0 bases at J, with 9 bases between. CDR3 length: 16 amino acids. Germline V gives CDR1 SGHRS, CDR2 YFSETQ. The CDR3 protein is CASSLEISANTGELFF. The CDR3 coding sequence is TGCGCCAGCAGCTTGGAGATTAGTGCGAACACCGGGGAGCTGTTTTTT.

This chain uses TRBV11-3 with TRBJ2-3, with TRBD2 as a possible D gene (5 bases). Between the trimmed V and J ends, which lost 2 bases and 0 bases, there was a span of 9 bases. The CDR3 covers 15 residues. Per germline, CDR1 SGHNT and CDR2 YENEEA. The CDR3 DNA reads as TGTGCCAGCAGCTTACAGCGGACTAGCACAGATACGCAGTATTTT. Encoded protein: CASSLQRTSTDTQYF. Based on the CDR3 plus reference TRBV11-3 and TRBJ2-3, the full variable domain is EAGVVQSPRYKIIEKKQPVAFWCNPISGHNTLYWYLQNLGQGPELLIRYENEEAVDDSQLPKDRFSAERLKGVDSTLKIQPAELGDSAVYLCASSLQRTSTDTQYFGPGTRLTVL.

The chain couples TRBV10-3 to TRBJ2-7; TRBD2 matches at 9 bases. The ends lost 7 bases at V and 6 bases at J; junction bases unmatched: 10. The CDR3 totals 14 residues. Germline V gives CDR1 ENHRY, CDR2 SYGVKD. The CDR3 sequence is CAITREGRGSEQYF. In DNA, the CDR3 is TGTGCCATCACGCGGGAGGGCCGGGGAAGCGAGCAGTACTTC.

The genes are TRBV13 and TRBJ2-1; TRBD2 agrees at 10 bases. The CDR3 is made up of 15 amino acids. The germline V gene has CDR1 PRHDT and CDR2 FYEKMQ (reference sequence). V was clipped by 4 bases and J by 8 bases; unmatched bases: 8. The CDR3 region has the DNA TGTGCCAGCAGCTCCATGGAGCGGGGGGGCCATGAGCAGTTCTTC. Translating it yields CASSSMERGGHEQFF.

J is TRBJ2-1 and V is TRBV5-4; 8 nucleotides agree with TRBD1. This CDR3 has 16 amino acids. The V gene end was trimmed by 0 bases and the J gene end by 7 bases; junction bases not matched to a gene: 9. The germline V gene encodes CDR1 SGHNT and CDR2 YYREEE (reference sequence). This chain's CDR3 is CASSLAGTGQFNEQFF. CDR3 coding DNA: TGTGCCAGCAGCTTGGCGGGGACAGGTCAGTTTAATGAGCAGTTCTTC.

This clone was detected once. The DNA of the CDR3 is TGCGCCAGCAGCTCCCCCCAGGGGTACGAGCAGTACTTC. Translation: CASSSPQGYEQYF. The chain is built from TRBV5-1 and TRBJ2-7, with D possibly being TRBD1 (6 bases). Trimming shortened V by 3 bases and J by 4 bases, and 11 bases separated the two germline ends. There are 13 residues in the CDR3. Germline V gene lookup returns CDR1 SGHRS and CDR2 YFSETQ.

The chain combines TRBV6-5 with TRBJ1-2; tentative D call: TRBD1 (6 bases). Germline CDR1 reads MNHEY; CDR2 reads SVGAGI. This CDR3 contains 14 residues. CDR3 nucleotides: TGTGCAACAAAGGCGGGGGCACGCAACTATGGCTACACCTTC. Protein sequence: CATKAGARNYGYTF.

The chain couples TRBV5-1 to TRBJ1-4; 8 bases are a match to TRBD1. With V trimmed by 7 bases and J by 0 bases, 5 bases remained unmatched. Germline V gene lookup returns CDR1 SGHRS and CDR2 YFSETQ. This CDR3 contains 15 residues. CDR3: CASRAGGATNEKLFF. CDR3 coding DNA: TGCGCCAGCCGGGCAGGGGGCGCAACTAATGAAAAACTGTTTTTT.

V gene TRBV7-9 combines with J gene TRBJ2-2, with TRBD2 identical over 14 bases. After removal of 5 bases from V and 3 bases from J, the junction contained 2 bases not matched to a gene. This CDR3 spans 16 amino acids. Germline V gene lookup returns CDR1 SEHNR and CDR2 FQNEAQ (reference sequence). The CDR3 nucleotides are TGTGCCAGCAGCCCGGGACTAGCGGGGGACACCGGGGAGCTGTTTTTT. It yields the protein CASSPGLAGDTGELFF.

The gene calls are TRBV11-3 and TRBJ2-1; a weak D match, TRBD2 (6 bases). This CDR3 comprises 13 residues. Trimming shortened V by 5 bases and J by 9 bases, and 14 bases separated the two germline ends. Germline CDR1 is SGHNT and CDR2 is YENEEA. DNA of the CDR3: TGTGCCAGCAGCCCGGGAGTCTGGGGTGAGCAGTTCTTC. Translated: CASSPGVWGEQFF. The whole variable domain, remainder taken from reference TRBV11-3 and TRBJ2-1, is EAGVVQSPRYKIIEKKQPVAFWCNPISGHNTLYWYLQNLGQGPELLIRYENEEAVDDSQLPKDRFSAERLKGVDSTLKIQPAELGDSAVYLCASSPGVWGEQFFGPGTRLTVL.

This chain links TRBV4-3 with TRBJ1-3; D perhaps matches TRBD1 (6 bases). The V gene's germline CDR1 is LGHNA and CDR2 YSLEER. The CDR3 totals 17 residues. The ends were cut back, 0 bases at V and 0 bases at J, with 12 bases in the middle. CDR3 sequence reads: CASSQEGGGSSGNTIYF. CDR3 sequence (DNA): TGCGCCAGCAGCCAAGAAGGAGGGGGGAGCTCTGGAAACACCATATATTTT.

This clone was observed a few times. The rearrangement uses TRBV20-1 and TRBJ1-1; weak D call: TRBD1 (5 bases). Trimming stripped 4 bases from V and 7 bases from J, with 10 bases between. The germline V gene has CDR1 DFQATT and CDR2 SNEGSKA (reference sequence). This CDR3 is 11 amino acids long. The CDR3 DNA sequence: TGCAGTGCTAAGGTGGGGGGTGAAGCTTTCTTT. Translation: CSAKVGGEAFF.

The chain combines TRBV28 with TRBJ2-1; 9 nucleotides line up with TRBD2. The J segment lost 4 bases and the V segment lost 6 bases, leaving 10 bases of the junction unmatched. This CDR3 is built from 16 residues. Germline-derived CDR1 and CDR2 are MDHEN and SYDVKM. As DNA, the CDR3 is TGTGCCAGCAGGAAAAGCGGGAGGAGTGGGTACAATGAGCAGTTCTTC. Amino acid sequence: CASRKSGRSGYNEQFF.

Many counts were recorded for this clone. The V call is TRBV7-3, the J call TRBJ2-2; D unresolved. Deletions cut 5 bases from V and 8 bases from J, with 6 bases between. The CDR3 runs to 11 residues. Germline CDR1 SGHTA, CDR2 FQGTGA. The CDR3 DNA follows: TGTGCCAGCAGCCCTAGAGGGGAGCTGTTTTTT. Its protein product is CASSPRGELFF.

The rearrangement joins TRBV30 to TRBJ2-3; 7 bases match TRBD2. This CDR3 is 12 amino acids long. Germline V gene sequence: CDR1 GTSNPN, CDR2 SVGIG (reference sequence). Trimming removed 8 bases from V and 4 bases from J; junction bases left unmatched: 6. This CDR3 is CAGLRGSDTQYF. Written as DNA, the CDR3 is TGTGCCGGGCTGCGGGGGTCAGATACGCAGTATTTT.

The V and J genes are TRBV11-2 and TRBJ2-7; D could derive from TRBD1 or TRBD2 (5 bases each). Germline lookup yields CDR1 SGHAT and CDR2 FQNNGV. Trimming left V 11 bases short and J 0 bases short, with 11 bases between. This CDR3 comprises 12 residues. CDR3 region: CAGGRSSYEQYF. DNA for the CDR3: TGTGCCGGGGGACGGAGCTCCTACGAGCAGTACTTC.

Details on this clone: The same CDR3 can be traced to other DNA sequences in this sample. The genes are TRBV18 and TRBJ2-7; D gene unclear. The CDR3 consists of 13 residues. The V and J ends lost 3 bases and 1 base respectively, with 7 bases between them. The germline gives CDR1 KGHSH, CDR2 LQKENI. CDR3 region: CASSPGTSYEQYF. CDR3 coding DNA: TGTGCCAGCTCACCGGGCACTTCCTACGAGCAGTACTTC.